The present entry profiles one TCR beta chain with its context. This entry comes from a study of T cells after yellow fever vaccination. UMIs were added to TCR cDNA along with a universal primer site when it was made by 5'RACE template switching. TCRdb itself ran the 5' RACE reads through MiXCR, one entry per CDR3 protein. The table shows a few hundred thousand distinct CDR3 sequences, with 11% occurring only once. The origin of this receptor is a man in his late teens or twenties who received the YFV17D yellow fever vaccine. Sequences were derived from PBMCs, sampled on the day of the first yellow fever vaccination.

The CDR3 DNA is TGTGCCAGCGAAAACAGGGGGCTTTATGGAAACACCATATATTTT. Residues: CASENRGLYGNTIYF. The J gene is TRBJ1-3, the V gene TRBV5-6, with TRBD1 matching over 9 bases. Germline lookup yields CDR1 SGHDT and CDR2 YYEEEE. The CDR3 is 15 amino acids. The V segment lost 7 bases and the J segment 3 bases; nucleotides outside the gene matches: 8.